The clone carrying this T cell receptor beta chain was picked up a small number of times. Its antigen is still unknown. This sample is part of a study of T cell repertoires in cytomegalovirus infection. Study-wide context: Carrying CMV and the relevant HLA type showed in public TCR beta signatures. Study results and limitations: HLA-C-restricted TCR beta clonotypes specific for CMV led the ex vivo response. Adding up the frequency of public TCR beta families identified people who carried CMV plus the relevant HLA.

One entry per CDR3 protein results from TCRdb running MiXCR on the reads. The repertoire has approximately 180,000 distinct CDR3 sequences, roughly a sixth of them found once; the top ten carry roughly a quarter. CDR1 is SGHTA, CDR2 FQGNSA, per germline. CDR3 length: 13 residues. V lost 2 bases, J lost 2 bases, and 7 bases lay in between. This TCR derives from a human donor in good health (CMV status not recorded). Some clones in this sample may be carry-over from other donors' samples. Sequencing used CD8+ T cells from PBMCs. V gene TRBV7-2 combines with J gene TRBJ2-7; D is unclear. The CDR3 DNA sequence: TGTGCCAGCAGCTTAAACAGCGCCTACGAGCAGTACTTC. Residues: CASSLNSAYEQYF.